The T cell receptor (beta chain) under discussion was sequenced for a study of blood T cell repertoires in COVID-19. Study-wide context: Spain, Italy and the United States supplied samples that represented acute and convalescent COVID-19. The analysed material was cDNA or gDNA that came from T cells, B-cell-depleted T cells, or PBMCs.

The CDR3 is made up of 15 amino acids. CDR1 SGHVS and CDR2 FQNEAQ come from the germline V gene. V was cut by 5 bases and J by 4 bases, with 15 bases left in between. Original handling: Nucleated cell number was recorded as an estimate derived from reference gene primer amplification. Measured with immunoSEQ multiplex PCR; TCRdb has only the in-frame clones, and not every one. That table gives V, J and clone size, and the DNA gave D and trimming. The sample holds about 73,000 clones, just over 90% seen once. The source of this sequence is a woman between 18 and 30 years old with acute or convalescent COVID-19. The gene calls are TRBV7-8 and TRBJ1-5; no definite D call. The sample comprised peripheral blood. The CDR3 is CASSPRELANQPQHF. Here the CDR3 DNA reads TGTGCCAGCAGCCCGAGGGAGTTGGCAAATCAGCCCCAGCATTTT.